This T cell receptor (beta chain) emerged from a study of blood T cell repertoires in COVID-19. Background on the study: COVID-19 samples, acute and convalescent, were from the United States, Italy and Spain. T cells, B-cell-depleted T cells, or PBMCs supplied cDNA or gDNA.

Methods used by the authors: The authors estimated nucleated cell counts from reference gene primer amplification. Generated by immunoSEQ multiplex PCR, the TCRdb table keeps only in-frame clones and is missing some. The V and J calls and the clone size are those of that table, but D and trimming were determined from the DNA. The profile shows about 250,000 clones, 85% of them singletons. This CDR3 comprises 15 residues. V gave up 5 bases and J gave up 7 bases; unmatched junction bases: 9. The germline V gene encodes CDR1 LNHDA and CDR2 SQIVND (reference sequence). The source material was peripheral blood. The chain carries TRBV19 and TRBJ1-4, with 8 bases fitting TRBD1. The clonotype originates from a woman in her fifties or sixties with active or convalescent COVID-19. CDR3 residues: CASSDRQGSTEKLFF. In DNA form, the CDR3 reads TGTGCCAGTAGTGACCGACAGGGGTCGACTGAAAAACTGTTTTTT.